These 19 T cell receptor beta chains were all obtained from the same sample, sequenced in a study of response to subunit inactivated influenza vaccine. TCRdb recomputed calls from the RT-PCR reads with MiXCR, one row per CDR3 protein. The profile shows 150,000 to 200,000 distinct CDR3 sequences, about an eighth of them singletons. These data were also filed under a second study, of T cells expressing NK-cell markers. According to that study: It was by 5'RACE template switching with UMIs that TCR beta cDNA was made.

This sample comprised CD8+ T cells sorted from PBMCs, obtained about 13 days after vaccination. The receptors come from a man aged 50-60 years who received an inactivated influenza vaccine.

This clonotype was seen only a few times. This sequence joins TRBV7-9 and TRBJ2-1; D is unclear. V lost 1 base, J lost 7 bases, and 14 bases lay in between. This CDR3 comprises 15 residues. Germline V CDR1 and CDR2: SEHNR, FQNEAQ (reference sequence). CDR3 in DNA: TGTGCCAGCAGCTTAGTAGCTTATTCTCGTAATGAGCAGTTCTTC. Protein sequence: CASSLVAYSRNEQFF. The full variable domain, its missing parts supplied by reference TRBV7-9 and TRBJ2-1, is DTGVSQNPRHKITKRGQNVTFRCDPISEHNRLYWYRQTLGQGPEFLTYFQNEAQLEKSRLLSDRFSAERPKGSFSTLEIQRTEQGDSAMYLCASSLVAYSRNEQFFGPGTRLTVL.

The V and J genes are TRBV6-2 or TRBV6-3 and TRBJ2-1; 8 bases are a match to TRBD2. Germline values: CDR1 MNHEY, CDR2 SVGEGT. V trimming: 5 bases; J trimming: 4 bases; junction bases outside the gene matches: 7. The CDR3 totals 15 residues. The CDR3 sequence is CASSAERGPYNEQFF. For the CDR3, the DNA is TGTGCCAGCAGTGCTGAGCGGGGGCCTTACAATGAGCAGTTCTTC.

The chain uses TRBV4-1 and TRBJ1-1; weak D call: TRBD1 (6 bases). The germline V gene has CDR1 MGHRA and CDR2 YSYEKL. This CDR3 is built from 14 residues. V lost 1 base and J lost 12, with 18 bases in between. CDR3 in amino acids: CASSQVEVEGETFF. The DNA for the CDR3 is TGCGCCAGCAGCCAAGTCGAGGTAGAGGGGGAAACTTTCTTT.

The rearrangement uses TRBV20-1 and TRBJ1-2, with D maybe TRBD1 (6 bases). This CDR3 contains 13 residues. V was pared by 0 bases and J by 8 bases, with 13 bases between. Germline CDR1 DFQATT, CDR2 SNEGSKA (reference sequence). The CDR3 nucleotides read TGCAGTGCTAGAGATCCGGGGGGGGCAGGCTACACCTTC. Amino acids: CSARDPGGAGYTF.

This sequence joins TRBV11-2 and TRBJ1-3; weak D call: TRBD1 (6 bases). The CDR3 extends over 15 amino acids. Trimming shortened V by 5 bases and J by 4 bases, and 15 bases separated the two germline ends. The V gene's germline CDR1 is SGHAT and CDR2 FQNNGV. This CDR3 reads CASSLPGQLGNTIYF. CDR3 sequence (DNA): TGTGCCAGCAGCCTACCGGGACAATTGGGAAACACCATATATTTT.

This chain connects TRBV28 to TRBJ2-1; D perhaps matches TRBD2 (6 bases). Germline V CDR1 and CDR2: MDHEN, SYDVKM. The CDR3 is made up of 13 amino acids. V was clipped by 5 bases and J by 5 bases, with 10 bases between them. The CDR3 loop reads CASSEEGHNEQFF. In DNA, the CDR3 is TGTGCCAGCAGTGAGGAGGGCCACAATGAGCAGTTCTTC.

This chain uses TRBV10-2 with TRBJ2-5; 8 nucleotides agree with TRBD1. J was trimmed by 1 base and V by 5 bases; bases with no gene match: 9. The V gene's germline CDR1 is WSHSY and CDR2 SAAADI. The CDR3 runs to 16 residues. The CDR3 here is CASSFLRTGSQETQYF. CDR3 bases: TGCGCCAGCAGTTTCTTACGGACAGGGAGCCAAGAGACCCAGTACTTC.

This clonotype was observed a few times. J is TRBJ2-1 and V is TRBV29-1; 10 nucleotides align to TRBD2. The trim removed 2 bases at V and 7 bases at J, leaving 8 bases unmatched. The length of the CDR3 is 15 residues. CDR1 is SQVTM, CDR2 ANQGSEA, per germline. Here the CDR3 reads CSVEIAGGPGNEQFF. The DNA of the CDR3 is TGCAGCGTTGAAATAGCGGGAGGCCCGGGGAATGAGCAGTTCTTC.

This clonotype was seen repeatedly, ten times or more. V usage is TRBV18 and J usage is TRBJ2-1; no reliable D call. V was shortened by 10 bases and J by 4 bases, with 14 bases between the two germline ends. The CDR3 contains 13 residues. Germline loops: CDR1 KGHSH, CDR2 LQKENI. Here the CDR3 DNA reads TGTGCCACCGCCCTGGGCAGGTACAATGAGCAGTTCTTC. Protein: CATALGRYNEQFF.

This clonotype was picked up a small number of times. V gene TRBV27 combines with J gene TRBJ1-5; 8 bases agree with TRBD1. Per the germline V gene, CDR1 is MNHEY and CDR2 is SMNVEV (reference sequence). Trimming at V came to 8 bases and at J to 7 bases, leaving 10 bases not matched to a gene. The length of the CDR3 is 14 residues. CDR3: CASGAGGAIQPQHF. The CDR3 region has the DNA TGTGCCAGCGGGGCAGGGGGCGCGATACAGCCCCAGCATTTT.

This clonotype has only a few counts. The chain is built from TRBV28 and TRBJ2-7; perhaps TRBD2 as D (7 bases). Germline V lookup: CDR1 MDHEN, CDR2 SYDVKM. V lost 9 bases and J 2 bases, leaving 17 bases between the germline ends. The CDR3 covers 14 residues. The CDR3 coding sequence is TGTGCCAGTCGGGAGGCGGGGGCGACCTACGAGCAGTACTTC. Protein sequence: CASREAGATYEQYF.

The rearrangement joins TRBV5-1 to TRBJ2-7; possibly TRBD1 for D (6 bases). The germline CDR1 and CDR2 sequences are SGHRS and YFSETQ. The CDR3 contains 13 residues. The V gene lost 4 bases and the J gene lost 1 base, with 9 bases spanning the gap. CDR3 nucleotides: TGCGCCAGCAGCCCGACAGGATCCTACGAGCAGTACTTC. Amino acids: CASSPTGSYEQYF. The full variable domain, with the rest looked up from reference TRBV5-1 and TRBJ2-7, is KAGVTQTPRYLIKTRGQQVTLSCSPISGHRSVSWYQQTPGQGLQFLFEYFSETQRNKGNFPGRFSGRQFSNSRSEMNVSTLELGDSALYLCASSPTGSYEQYFGPGTRLTVT.

V and J are TRBV29-1 and TRBJ2-3, with 8 bases identical to TRBD1. CDR3 size: 12 residues. Unmatched junction bases numbered 3, after V lost 6 bases and J lost 4 bases. Germline-derived CDR1 and CDR2 are SQVTM and ANQGSEA. The CDR3 spells CSVDRVPDTQYF. CDR3 coding DNA: TGCAGCGTGGACAGGGTCCCAGATACGCAGTATTTT.

The table lists this clonotype with a few counts. The rearrangement links TRBV7-9 to TRBJ2-1; TRBD2 matches at 12 bases. Germline CDR1 and CDR2: SEHNR and FQNEAQ (reference sequence). V trimming: 7 bases; J trimming: 10 bases; junction bases outside the gene matches: 11. CDR3 size: 15 residues. For the CDR3, the DNA is TGTGCCAGCACTGTGACTAGCGGGGGCCTGGGGGAGCAGTTCTTC. This encodes CASTVTSGGLGEQFF.

Many counts were recorded for this clonotype. This chain links TRBV5-1 with TRBJ2-1; 7 bases are shared with TRBD1. The CDR3 is made up of 15 amino acids. With V trimmed by 5 bases and J by 7 bases, 12 bases remained unmatched. Germline values: CDR1 SGHRS, CDR2 YFSETQ. The CDR3 DNA follows: TGCGCCAGCAGTCCCGGGACAGTAGGCTGGAATGAGCAGTTCTTC. Amino acid sequence: CASSPGTVGWNEQFF.

A few counts support this clonotype. The rearrangement joins TRBV7-6 to TRBJ2-1, with a tentative D call TRBD1 (5 bases). In germline, CDR1 is SGHVS, CDR2 FNYEAQ. V shed 3 bases and J shed 7 bases, with 16 bases lying between them. CDR3 length: 15 residues. The CDR3 sequence: CASSLGLVPLNEQFF. In nucleotides, the CDR3 is TGTGCCAGCAGCTTGGGGCTAGTGCCCCTGAATGAGCAGTTCTTC.

In its sample, this clonotype was seen a few times. The chain employs TRBV5-1 and TRBJ2-7, with D hard to call. Germline V gene lookup returns CDR1 SGHRS and CDR2 YFSETQ. Trimming shortened V by 0 bases and J by 4 bases, and 11 bases separated the two germline ends. CDR3 size: 14 residues. The CDR3 reads CASSLGTLGYEQYF. The CDR3 DNA is TGCGCCAGCAGCTTGGGGACCTTGGGATACGAGCAGTACTTC.

A few counts support this clonotype. This chain uses TRBV30 with TRBJ2-3, with unresolved D. Germline V CDR1 and CDR2: GTSNPN, SVGIG (reference sequence). The CDR3 contains 14 residues. Trimming removed 0 bases from V and 3 bases from J, with 10 bases in between. The CDR3 protein is CAWSVMGGTDTQYF. Written as DNA, the CDR3 is TGTGCCTGGAGTGTAATGGGTGGGACAGATACGCAGTATTTT.

The V call is TRBV12-3 or TRBV12-4, the J call TRBJ2-1; no definite D call. CDR3 size: 13 residues. Trimming stripped 7 bases from V and 8 bases from J, with 15 bases between. The CDR3 coding sequence is TGTGCCAGCACCACCGACCCTCCGCATGAGCAGTTCTTC. Protein: CASTTDPPHEQFF.